A selection of T cell receptor beta chains follows, all from one sample in a study of blood T cells in healthy people across ages. Each CDR3 protein is one row after TCRdb ran MiXCR on the 5' RACE reads. The table shows approximately 730,000 distinct CDR3 sequences, with roughly 53% occurring only once. The sample taken for sequencing was blood. The receptors shown here come from a man older than 75 in good health. Each CDR3 is given with its conserved first and last residue. The order of the fields is V gene, D gene, J gene, CDR3 protein. A D gene is named only where the DNA matches it firmly.

v_call: TRBV6-2/TRBV6-3
d_call: NA
j_call: TRBJ2-2
cdr3_aa: CASRTGQTNTGELFF

v_call: TRBV20-1
d_call: NA
j_call: TRBJ2-5
cdr3_aa: CSAIRETQYF

v_call: TRBV28
d_call: TRBD1
j_call: TRBJ1-1
cdr3_aa: CASRLTGWGTEAFF

v_call: TRBV20-1
d_call: TRBD2
j_call: TRBJ2-1
cdr3_aa: CSARDPTSGYNEQFF

v_call: TRBV24-1
d_call: TRBD1
j_call: NA
cdr3_aa: CATSDRTGLREQYF

v_call: TRBV5-1
d_call: NA
j_call: TRBJ1-2
cdr3_aa: CASRRIFGYTF

v_call: TRBV27
d_call: TRBD1
j_call: NA
cdr3_aa: CASSLKGTDEYEQYF

v_call: TRBV7-2
d_call: NA
j_call: TRBJ1-2
cdr3_aa: CASSLDNFGGYTF

v_call: TRBV20-1
d_call: NA
j_call: TRBJ1-1
cdr3_aa: CSAYSDSWFSGTFF

v_call: TRBV7-9
d_call: TRBD1
j_call: TRBJ2-4
cdr3_aa: CASSRGQETSEQYF

v_call: TRBV21-1
d_call: NA
j_call: TRBJ2-3
cdr3_aa: CASNRERHRDAYF

v_call: TRBV7-9
d_call: TRBD1
j_call: TRBJ2-1
cdr3_aa: CASRWDRISYNEQFF

v_call: TRBV7-2
d_call: NA
j_call: TRBJ2-5
cdr3_aa: CASSSRQGGVGETQYF

v_call: TRBV3-1
d_call: NA
j_call: TRBJ2-7
cdr3_aa: CASSQRAGTYEQYF

v_call: TRBV28
d_call: TRBD1
j_call: TRBJ1-5
cdr3_aa: CASSHPTGTGGRPQHF

v_call: TRBV27
d_call: TRBD1
j_call: TRBJ2-4
cdr3_aa: CASRFHRTGELNIQYF

v_call: TRBV5-1
d_call: NA
j_call: TRBJ2-5
cdr3_aa: CASSPGGIQEQYF

v_call: TRBV27
d_call: TRBD2
j_call: TRBJ2-3
cdr3_aa: CASRVTSSYTDTQYF

v_call: TRBV5-1
d_call: NA
j_call: TRBJ2-5
cdr3_aa: CASSLYHGQGETQYF

v_call: TRBV12-3/TRBV12-4
d_call: NA
j_call: TRBJ1-4
cdr3_aa: CASRSGIGNEKLFF

v_call: TRBV3-1
d_call: TRBD2
j_call: TRBJ2-1
cdr3_aa: CASSRRAGGPGNEQFF

v_call: TRBV29-1
d_call: NA
j_call: TRBJ1-2
cdr3_aa: CSVSGRIKNGYTF

v_call: TRBV7-3
d_call: NA
j_call: TRBJ2-5
cdr3_aa: CASSLTGLETQYF

v_call: TRBV20-1
d_call: NA
j_call: TRBJ2-7
cdr3_aa: CSARDPRGRAYEQYF

v_call: TRBV2
d_call: NA
j_call: TRBJ1-2
cdr3_aa: CASSEAGRVSGYTF

v_call: TRBV24-1
d_call: NA
j_call: TRBJ2-3
cdr3_aa: CATSDHTSFADTQYF

v_call: TRBV4-2
d_call: NA
j_call: TRBJ1-5
cdr3_aa: CASSQRGNSNQPQHF

v_call: TRBV6-6
d_call: NA
j_call: TRBJ2-5
cdr3_aa: CASSYSGGDPQETQYF

v_call: TRBV9
d_call: NA
j_call: TRBJ2-5
cdr3_aa: CASSVGQAEPQGTQYF

v_call: TRBV12-3/TRBV12-4
d_call: TRBD2
j_call: TRBJ2-7
cdr3_aa: CASSFPLAGNNEQYF

v_call: TRBV10-3
d_call: NA
j_call: TRBJ2-7
cdr3_aa: CALSAGLNYEQYF

v_call: TRBV29-1
d_call: NA
j_call: TRBJ2-1
cdr3_aa: CSVSWGDEQFF

v_call: TRBV18
d_call: TRBD2
j_call: TRBJ2-3
cdr3_aa: CASSPLAGGLTDTQYF

v_call: TRBV6-6
d_call: TRBD1
j_call: TRBJ1-1
cdr3_aa: CASSPRTGEWAFF

v_call: TRBV29-1
d_call: NA
j_call: TRBJ1-2
cdr3_aa: CSAIQAGSGYGYTF